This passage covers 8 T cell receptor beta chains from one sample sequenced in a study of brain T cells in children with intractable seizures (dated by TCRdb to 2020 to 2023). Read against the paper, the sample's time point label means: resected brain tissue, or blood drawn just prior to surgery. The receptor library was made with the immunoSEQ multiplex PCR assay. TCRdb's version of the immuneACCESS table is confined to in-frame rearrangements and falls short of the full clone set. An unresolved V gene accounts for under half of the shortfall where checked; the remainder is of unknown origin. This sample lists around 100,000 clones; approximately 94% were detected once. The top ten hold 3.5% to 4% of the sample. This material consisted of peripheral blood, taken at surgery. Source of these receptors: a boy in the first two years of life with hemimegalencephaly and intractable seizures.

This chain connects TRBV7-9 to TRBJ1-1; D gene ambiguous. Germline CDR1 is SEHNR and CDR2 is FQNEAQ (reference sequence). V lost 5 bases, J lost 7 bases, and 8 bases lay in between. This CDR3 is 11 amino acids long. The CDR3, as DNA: TGTGCCAGCAGCGTCGGGGTTGAAGCTTTCTTT. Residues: CASSVGVEAFF.

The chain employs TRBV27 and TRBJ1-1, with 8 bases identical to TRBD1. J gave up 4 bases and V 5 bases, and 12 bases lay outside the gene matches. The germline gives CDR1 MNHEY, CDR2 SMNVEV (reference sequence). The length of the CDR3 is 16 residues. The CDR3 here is CASSQGATGVGTEAFF. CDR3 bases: TGTGCCAGCAGTCAGGGGGCTACCGGGGTTGGCACTGAAGCTTTCTTT.

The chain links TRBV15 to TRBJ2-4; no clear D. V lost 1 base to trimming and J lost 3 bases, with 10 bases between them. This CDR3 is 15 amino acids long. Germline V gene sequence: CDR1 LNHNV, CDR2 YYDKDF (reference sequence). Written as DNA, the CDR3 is TGTGCCACCAGCAGAGTTCGAGTAGGCAAAAACATTCAGTACTTC. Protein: CATSRVRVGKNIQYF. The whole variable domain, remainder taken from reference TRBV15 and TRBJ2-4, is DAMVIQNPRYQVTQFGKPVTLSCSQTLNHNVMYWYQQKSSQAPKLLFHYYDKDFNNEADTPDNFQSRRPNTSFCFLDIRSPGLGDTAMYLCATSRVRVGKNIQYFGAGTRLSVL.

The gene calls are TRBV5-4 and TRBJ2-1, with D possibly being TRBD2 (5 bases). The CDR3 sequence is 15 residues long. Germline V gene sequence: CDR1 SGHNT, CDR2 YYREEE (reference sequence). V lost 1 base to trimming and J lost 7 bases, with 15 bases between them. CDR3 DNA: TGTGCCAGCAGCTTGAAAAGGAGCGGAAGGAATGAGCAGTTCTTC. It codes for CASSLKRSGRNEQFF.

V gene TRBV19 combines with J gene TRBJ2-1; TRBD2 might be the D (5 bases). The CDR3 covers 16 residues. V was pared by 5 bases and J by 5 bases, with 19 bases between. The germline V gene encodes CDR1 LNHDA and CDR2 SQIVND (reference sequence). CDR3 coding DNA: TGTGCCAGTAGTGTCCTGGGTAGGACTTCTAACAATGAGCAGTTCTTC. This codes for CASSVLGRTSNNEQFF.

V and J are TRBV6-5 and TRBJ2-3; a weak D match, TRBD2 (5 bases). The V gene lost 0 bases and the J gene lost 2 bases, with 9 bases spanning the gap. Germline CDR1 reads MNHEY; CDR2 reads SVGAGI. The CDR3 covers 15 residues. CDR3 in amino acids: CASSYSSGFTDTQYF. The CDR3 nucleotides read TGTGCCAGCAGTTACTCCTCGGGATTCACAGATACGCAGTATTTT.

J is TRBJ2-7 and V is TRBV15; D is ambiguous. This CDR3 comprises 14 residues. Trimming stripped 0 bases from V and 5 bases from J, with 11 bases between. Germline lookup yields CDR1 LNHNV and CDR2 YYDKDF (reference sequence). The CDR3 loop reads CATSRDYSRHEQYF. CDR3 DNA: TGTGCCACCAGCAGAGACTACAGTCGCCACGAGCAGTACTTC. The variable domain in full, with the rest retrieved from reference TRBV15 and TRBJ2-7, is DAMVIQNPRYQVTQFGKPVTLSCSQTLNHNVMYWYQQKSSQAPKLLFHYYDKDFNNEADTPDNFQSRRPNTSFCFLDIRSPGLGDTAMYLCATSRDYSRHEQYFGPGTRLTVT.

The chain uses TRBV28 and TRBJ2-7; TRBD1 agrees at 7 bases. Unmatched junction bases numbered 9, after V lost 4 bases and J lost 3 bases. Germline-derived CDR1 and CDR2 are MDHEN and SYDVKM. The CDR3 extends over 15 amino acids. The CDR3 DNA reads TGTGCCAGCAGTTCCCACGGGACAGCATTCTACGAGCAGTACTTC. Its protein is CASSSHGTAFYEQYF.